This T cell receptor (beta chain) was documented in a study of cytomegalovirus exposure and HLA in healthy donors. Study-wide points: TCR beta chains numbering roughly 150 were designated cytomegalovirus-associated.

As to this clone: Its antigen is still unknown.

In the PCR, 60 Vbeta and 13 Jbeta primers were used. Assay: immunoSEQ multiplex PCR; the TCRdb copy retains only in-frame clones and omits some. In total, the table holds about 160,000 clones. The CDR3 is 13 residues long. CDR1 MGHDK and CDR2 SYGVNS come from the germline V gene. Trimming cost V 10 bases and J 5 bases; bases outside gene matches: 8. Donors had nominal health at sampling but likely had unrecorded immune exposures. The chain uses TRBV25-1 and TRBJ2-1, with TRBD2 matching 7 bases. The TCR originated in a woman in her fifties or sixties in good health and CMV-seronegative. The source material was PBMCs. As DNA, the CDR3 is TGTGCCACCTCGGGCGGGAGAAACAATGAGCAGTTCTTC. This sequence encodes CATSGGRNNEQFF.